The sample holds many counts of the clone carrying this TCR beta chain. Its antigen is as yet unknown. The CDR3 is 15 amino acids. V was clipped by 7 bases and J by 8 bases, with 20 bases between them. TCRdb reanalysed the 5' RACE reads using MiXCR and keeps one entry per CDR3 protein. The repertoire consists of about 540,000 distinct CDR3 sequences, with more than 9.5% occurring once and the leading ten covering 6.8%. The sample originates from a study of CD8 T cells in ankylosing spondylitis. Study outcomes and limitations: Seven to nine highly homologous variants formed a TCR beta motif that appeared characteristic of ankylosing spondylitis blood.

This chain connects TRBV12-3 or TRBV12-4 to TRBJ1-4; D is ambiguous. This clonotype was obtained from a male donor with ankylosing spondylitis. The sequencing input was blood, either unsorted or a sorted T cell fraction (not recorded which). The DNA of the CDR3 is TGTGCCAGCACCTACCCCGGGTCCCGACGGGAAAAACTGTTTTTT. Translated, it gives CASTYPGSRREKLFF.